This T cell receptor beta chain was documented in a study of cytomegalovirus exposure and HLA in healthy donors. Trimming took 10 bases from V and 0 from J, leaving 13 bases between them. The CDR3 totals 13 residues. CDR1 and CDR2 from the germline V gene are MDHEN and SYDVKM. Both 60 Vbeta primers and 13 Jbeta primers went into the PCR. Produced via immunoSEQ multiplex PCR; TCRdb's table is partial and in-frame only. Of some 130,000 clones listed, 65% to 80% were seen once; the top ten hold around 1.6%. The origin of this receptor is a human donor in good health. Sequencing input: PBMCs. V gene TRBV28 combines with J gene TRBJ2-7; D could derive from TRBD1 or TRBD2 (5 bases each). As DNA, the CDR3 is TGTGCCAACAGCGGCAGGGCCTCCTACGAGCAGTACTTC. Translating gives CANSGRASYEQYF.